The sequence of this TCR beta chain was determined in a study of neurological immune-mediated disorders. Study-wide background: Relapsing-remitting patients made up 31 of the 34 multiple sclerosis patients, and secondary progressive patients made up 3.

Study observations and caveats: Phylogenetic grouping assigned the repertoires of 18 of 34 multiple sclerosis patients to a single related-CDR3 cluster, which may represent a signature.

This clonotype was picked up many times. Antigen: not known. The team produced cDNA through 5'RACE using 10-nucleotide random UMIs. In each sequencing run, over 170 million TCR-beta sequences were generated from 15-18 subjects. TCRdb ran MiXCR on the 5' RACE reads and lists one entry per CDR3 protein. The sample lists around 61,000 distinct CDR3 sequences; over 4% were seen once. Per the germline V gene, CDR1 is SGHRS and CDR2 is YFSETQ. CDR3 length equals 13 residues. V lost 1 base and J lost 4, with 8 bases in between. The receptor's source is a human donor with multiple sclerosis. The donor label of this sample is uncertain. Source material: PBMCs. This chain joins TRBV5-1 and TRBJ2-5; D is unclear. The CDR3 region has the DNA TGCGCCAGCAGCTTGACCCTGCGAGAGACCCAGTACTTC. Protein sequence: CASSLTLRETQYF.